Below are 14 T cell receptor beta chains sequenced from a single sample in a study of T cell repertoires in cytomegalovirus infection. TCRdb re-called the reads with MiXCR, one entry per CDR3 protein. Of about 920,000 distinct CDR3 sequences detected, approximately 31% appear once; the ten largest clones hold about an eighth. Their specific antigens are unknown. The sequencing here drew on cultured CD8+ T cells from PBMCs, taken from culture after CMV antigen stimulation. Every receptor here comes from a human donor in good health (CMV status not recorded). Some clones in this sample may be carry-over from other donors' samples.

This clonotype showed up just a few times. The rearrangement joins TRBV4-1 to TRBJ2-1; weak D call: TRBD1 (5 bases). Germline CDR1 MGHRA, CDR2 YSYEKL. V shed 8 bases and J shed 4 bases, with 18 bases lying between them. The CDR3 is made up of 15 amino acids. In DNA form, the CDR3 reads TGCGCCAGCGCAGGGCCCAACCTTTTTTACAATGAGCAGTTCTTC. Translation: CASAGPNLFYNEQFF.

This clonotype was seen more than once but under ten times. This chain connects TRBV27 to TRBJ2-5; 9 bases align to TRBD2. The CDR3 runs to 14 residues. Germline V gene lookup returns CDR1 MNHEY and CDR2 SMNVEV (reference sequence). V gave up 6 bases and J gave up 0 bases; unmatched junction bases: 2. The CDR3 region has the DNA TGTGCCAGCAGGACTAGCGGATACCAAGAGACCCAGTACTTC. Its translation: CASRTSGYQETQYF.

The CDR3 nucleotides are TGTGCCAGCAGCCGGTACGCTGAGGGGGTAGTCGAGCAGTACTTC. Translating gives CASSRYAEGVVEQYF. The chain employs TRBV27 and TRBJ2-7, with TRBD1 as a possible D gene (6 bases). Per germline, CDR1 MNHEY and CDR2 SMNVEV (reference sequence). This CDR3 spans 15 amino acids. Trimming took off 6 bases at V and 6 bases at J, with 21 bases between the two ends.

This clonotype came up many times. The chain employs TRBV7-8 and TRBJ2-1, with D unresolved. Deletions cut 0 bases from V and 2 bases from J, with 8 bases between. CDR1 and CDR2 (germline): SGHVS, FQNEAQ. This CDR3 spans 15 amino acids. CDR3 amino acids: CASSLASPPYNEQFF. The CDR3 nucleotides read TGTGCCAGCAGCTTAGCTAGTCCCCCCTACAATGAGCAGTTCTTC.

V and J are TRBV7-9 and TRBJ2-5; 8 bases align to TRBD2. There are 16 residues in the CDR3. Germline loops: CDR1 SEHNR, CDR2 FQNEAQ (reference sequence). The V and J ends lost 5 bases and 7 bases, in that order; junction bases with no gene match: 15. DNA of the CDR3: TGTGCCAGCAGCCCACTGGCGGGGGGCTCTACGCCGACCCAGTACTTC. Its translation is CASSPLAGGSTPTQYF.

V is TRBV11-2 and J is TRBJ2-7; TRBD2 aligns across 12 bases. J was trimmed by 5 bases and V by 1 base; bases with no gene match: 6. This CDR3 comprises 16 residues. Germline V gives CDR1 SGHAT, CDR2 FQNNGV. The CDR3 loop is CASSLGRRLAGDEQYF. The DNA of the CDR3 is TGTGCCAGCAGCTTAGGTAGAAGACTAGCGGGGGACGAGCAGTACTTC.

The V call is TRBV7-8, the J call TRBJ1-2; D is unresolved. This CDR3 is 15 amino acids long. Germline values: CDR1 SGHVS, CDR2 FQNEAQ. V lost 6 bases to trimming and J lost 2 bases, with 16 bases between them. CDR3 loop: CASRPGAGLNYGYTF. Written as DNA, the CDR3 is TGTGCCAGCAGACCTGGTGCAGGCCTAAACTATGGCTACACCTTC.

This clonotype occurred a few times. The V call is TRBV7-6, the J call TRBJ2-5; D unclear. Trimming stripped 3 bases from V and 0 bases from J, with 8 bases between. CDR3 size: 14 residues. In germline, CDR1 is SGHVS, CDR2 FNYEAQ. This CDR3 reads CASSFTAYQETQYF. The CDR3 nucleotides read TGTGCCAGCAGCTTTACAGCCTACCAAGAGACCCAGTACTTC.

This clonotype has just a few counts. The rearrangement links TRBV6-2 or TRBV6-3 to TRBJ1-1; 7 bases line up with TRBD1. Germline V gene lookup returns CDR1 MNHEY and CDR2 SVGEGT. The junction had 7 bases not matched to a gene; V was cut back by 2 bases and J by 4 bases. This CDR3 is built from 15 residues. CDR3 in DNA: TGTGCCAGCAGTTACACGGAGGGGGCCGCCACTGAAGCTTTCTTT. Its protein is CASSYTEGAATEAFF.

The CDR3 loop reads CASSPPGQGLWAYF. CDR3 bases: TGTGCCAGCAGTCCACCGGGACAGGGCCTTTGGGCGTACTTC. The chain combines TRBV27 with TRBJ2-7, with TRBD1 matching over 9 bases. The CDR3 runs to 14 residues. The trim removed 5 bases at V and 12 bases at J, leaving 14 bases unmatched. The V gene's germline CDR1 is MNHEY and CDR2 SMNVEV (reference sequence).

A remark on this clonotype: At one end the junction does not follow the germline gene, possibly because of a read error. V usage is TRBV7-6 and J usage is TRBJ2-1; the match to TRBD2 covers 7 bases. This CDR3 has 16 residues. CDR1 and CDR2 from the germline V gene are SGHVS and FNYEAQ. The CDR3 reads CASSSHESGAYDEQFF. CDR3 bases: TGTGCCAGCAGCTCCCATGAAAGCGGGGCCTACGATGAGCAGTTCTTC.

The chain has TRBV9 and TRBJ2-3; the D gene could be TRBD1 or TRBD2 (6 bases each). The V and J ends lost 3 bases and 2 bases respectively, with 13 bases between them. In germline, CDR1 is SGDLS, CDR2 YYNGEE. The CDR3 is 15 residues long. CDR3 sequence reads: CASSAGDSHTDTQYF. The CDR3, as DNA: TGTGCCAGCAGCGCAGGGGACTCACACACAGATACGCAGTATTTT. Full variable domain (rest looked up from reference TRBV9 and TRBJ2-3): DSGVTQTPKHLITATGQRVTLRCSPRSGDLSVYWYQQSLDQGLQFLIQYYNGEERAKGNILERFSAQQFPDLHSELNLSSLELGDSALYFCASSAGDSHTDTQYFGPGTRLTVL.

V and J are TRBV29-1 and TRBJ2-1, with D unclear. Trimming removed 6 bases at V and 1 base at J, with 10 bases between. CDR1 is SQVTM and CDR2 is ANQGSEA in the germline V gene. CDR3 length: 13 residues. The DNA for the CDR3 is TGCAGCGTCACTCACAGTTCCTACAATGAGCAGTTCTTC. As protein: CSVTHSSYNEQFF.

The rearrangement links TRBV27 to TRBJ2-3; 9 bases are a match to TRBD2. Germline-derived CDR1 and CDR2 are MNHEY and SMNVEV (reference sequence). This CDR3 contains 16 residues. The V and J ends lost 3 bases and 1 base, in that order; junction bases with no gene match: 5. In nucleotides, the CDR3 is TGTGCCAGCAGTTTCGTAGCGGGGGCCCGCACAGATACGCAGTATTTT. Translating gives CASSFVAGARTDTQYF.